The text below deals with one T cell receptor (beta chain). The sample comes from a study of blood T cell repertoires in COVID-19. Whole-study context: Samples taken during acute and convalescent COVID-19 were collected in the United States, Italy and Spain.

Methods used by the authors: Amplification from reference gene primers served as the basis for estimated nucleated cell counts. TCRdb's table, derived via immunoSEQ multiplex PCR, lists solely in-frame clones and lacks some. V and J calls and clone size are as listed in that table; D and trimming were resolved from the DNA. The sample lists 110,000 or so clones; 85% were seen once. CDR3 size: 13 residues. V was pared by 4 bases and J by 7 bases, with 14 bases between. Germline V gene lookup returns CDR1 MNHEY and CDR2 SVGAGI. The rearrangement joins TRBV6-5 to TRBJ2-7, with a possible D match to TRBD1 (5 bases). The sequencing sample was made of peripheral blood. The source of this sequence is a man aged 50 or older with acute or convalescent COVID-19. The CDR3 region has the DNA TGTGCCAGCAGTTTCCGCAGGGATTGGGAGCAGTACTTC. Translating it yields CASSFRRDWEQYF.